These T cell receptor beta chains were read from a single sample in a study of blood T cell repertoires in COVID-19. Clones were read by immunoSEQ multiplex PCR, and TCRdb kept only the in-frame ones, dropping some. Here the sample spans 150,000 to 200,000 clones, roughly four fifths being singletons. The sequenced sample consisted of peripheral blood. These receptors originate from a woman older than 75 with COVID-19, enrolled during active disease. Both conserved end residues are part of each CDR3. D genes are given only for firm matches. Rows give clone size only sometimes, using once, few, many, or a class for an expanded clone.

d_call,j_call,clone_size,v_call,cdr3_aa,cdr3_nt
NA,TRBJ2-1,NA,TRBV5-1,CASSLEQVFYNEQFF,TGCGCCAGCAGCTTGGAACAGGTCTTTTACAATGAGCAGTTCTTC
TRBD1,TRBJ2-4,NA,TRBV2,CASSGTENIQYF,TGTGCCAGCAGCGGGACAGAAAACATTCAGTACTTC
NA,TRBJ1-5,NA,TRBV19,CASSEAGNQPQHF,TGTGCCAGTAGTGAGGCGGGCAATCAGCCCCAGCATTTT
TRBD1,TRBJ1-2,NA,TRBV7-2,CASSLGWTGGEGYTF,TGTGCCAGCAGCTTAGGTTGGACAGGGGGGGAAGGCTACACCTTC
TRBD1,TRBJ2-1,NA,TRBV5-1,CASSLQGVGINNEQFF,TGCGCCAGCAGCTTGCAGGGGGTCGGGATAAACAATGAGCAGTTCTTC
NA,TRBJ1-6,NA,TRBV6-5,CASTLQKNSPLHF,TGTGCCAGCACTCTACAGAAAAATTCACCCCTCCACTTT
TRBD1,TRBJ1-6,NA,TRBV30,CAWSKQGARDSPLHF,TGTGCCTGGAGCAAACAGGGGGCGAGGGATTCACCCCTCCACTTT
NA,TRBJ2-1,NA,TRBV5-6,CASSFPLTDEQFF,TGTGCCAGCAGCTTTCCACTAACTGATGAGCAGTTCTTC
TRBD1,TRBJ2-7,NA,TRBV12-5,CASGPKDRGEQYF,TGTGCTAGTGGTCCTAAGGACAGGGGGGAGCAGTACTTC
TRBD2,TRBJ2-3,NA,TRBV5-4,CASRLAGAPDTQYF,TGTGCCAGCCGACTAGCGGGGGCTCCAGATACGCAGTATTTT
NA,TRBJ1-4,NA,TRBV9,CASSPDPGGEKLFF,TGTGCCAGCAGCCCAGACCCAGGAGGTGAAAAACTGTTTTTT
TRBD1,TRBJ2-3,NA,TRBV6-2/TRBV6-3,CASSSPGDRADTQYF,TGTGCCAGCAGTTCCCCTGGGGACAGGGCAGATACGCAGTATTTT
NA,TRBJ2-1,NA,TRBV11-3,CASSIDRSYNEQFF,TGTGCCAGCAGCATAGACAGGTCCTACAATGAGCAGTTCTTC
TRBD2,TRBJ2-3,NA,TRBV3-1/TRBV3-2,CASSQGRGGADTQYF,TGTGCCAGCAGCCAAGGCCGGGGGGGGGCAGATACGCAGTATTTT
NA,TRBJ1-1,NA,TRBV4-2,CASSQAGEGLGHRAFF,TGTGCCAGCAGCCAAGCTGGGGAAGGTTTGGGGCACCGAGCTTTCTTT
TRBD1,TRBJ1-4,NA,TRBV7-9,CASSPGTGKRKKLFF,TGTGCCAGCAGCCCAGGGACAGGGAAGAGGAAAAAACTGTTTTTT
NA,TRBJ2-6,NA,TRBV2,CASSGSSGAGANVLTF,TGTGCCAGCAGTGGATCCTCGGGGGCTGGGGCCAACGTCCTGACTTTC
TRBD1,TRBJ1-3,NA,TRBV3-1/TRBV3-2,CASSQVGQGLGNTIYF,TGTGCCAGCAGCCAAGTTGGACAGGGCTTGGGAAACACCATATATTTT
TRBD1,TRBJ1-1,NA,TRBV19,CASQGAPWGEAFF,TGTGCCAGTCAGGGGGCCCCATGGGGAGAAGCTTTCTTT
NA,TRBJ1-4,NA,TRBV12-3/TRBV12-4,CASRTHESKLFF,TGTGCCAGCAGAACTCACGAGTCGAAACTGTTTTTT
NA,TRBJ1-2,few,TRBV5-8,CASSLDRADGYTF,TGTGCCAGCAGCTTGGACAGGGCGGATGGCTACACCTTC
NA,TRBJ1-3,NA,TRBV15,CATSVDSPYSGNTIYF,TGTGCCACCAGCGTTGACAGCCCTTACTCTGGAAACACCATATATTTT
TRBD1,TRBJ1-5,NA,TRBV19,CASSTQGVNQPQHF,TGTGCCAGTAGTACCCAGGGGGTCAATCAGCCCCAGCATTTT
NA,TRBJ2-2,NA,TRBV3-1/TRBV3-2,CASSQEGGIAGELFF,TGTGCCAGCAGCCAAGAGGGCGGGATTGCCGGGGAGCTGTTTTTT
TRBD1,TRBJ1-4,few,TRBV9,CASSVGSGGGEKLFF,TGTGCCAGCAGCGTAGGTTCAGGGGGTGGTGAAAAACTGTTTTTT
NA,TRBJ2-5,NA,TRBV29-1,CSVEAGRRETQYF,TGCAGCGTTGAAGCTGGGAGACGGGAGACCCAGTACTTC
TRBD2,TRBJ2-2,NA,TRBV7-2,CASAGRGGTGELFF,TGTGCCAGCGCGGGGAGGGGAGGGACCGGGGAGCTGTTTTTT
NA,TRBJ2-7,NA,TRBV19,CASSWGGATYEQYF,TGTGCCAGTAGTTGGGGGGGGGCTACCTACGAGCAGTACTTC
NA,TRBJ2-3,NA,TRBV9,CASSVTGTDTQYF,TGTGCCAGCAGCGTAACAGGCACAGATACGCAGTATTTT
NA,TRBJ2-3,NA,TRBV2,CASSAFSGRTDTQYF,TGTGCCAGCAGTGCATTTAGCGGACGCACAGATACGCAGTATTTT
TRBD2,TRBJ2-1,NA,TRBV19,CASSISRGGAYNEQFF,TGTGCCAGTAGTATAAGTAGGGGAGGGGCCTACAATGAGCAGTTCTTC
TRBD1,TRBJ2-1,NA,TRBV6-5,CASRGTAHNEQFF,TGTGCCAGCAGGGGGACAGCCCACAATGAGCAGTTCTTC
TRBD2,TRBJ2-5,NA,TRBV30,CACSNRGLAGGLVTQYF,TGTGCCTGCTCTAATAGGGGACTAGCGGGGGGTCTAGTGACCCAGTACTTC
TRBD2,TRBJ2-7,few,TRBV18,CASSPGTSGSREQYF,TGTGCCAGCTCACCGGGGACTAGCGGGAGCAGAGAGCAGTACTTC
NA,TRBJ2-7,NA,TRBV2,CASRDRSYEQYF,TGTGCCAGCAGGGACAGATCCTACGAGCAGTACTTC
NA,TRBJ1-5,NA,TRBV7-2,CASSLAGGSNQPQHF,TGTGCCAGCAGCTTAGCGGGAGGGAGCAATCAGCCCCAGCATTTT
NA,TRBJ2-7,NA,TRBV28,CASRTGGYEQYF,TGTGCCAGCAGGACAGGAGGATACGAGCAGTACTTC
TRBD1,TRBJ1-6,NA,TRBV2,CASSQDRVSPLHF,TGTGCCAGCAGTCAAGACAGGGTCTCACCCCTCCACTTT
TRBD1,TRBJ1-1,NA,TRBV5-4,CAIGTGRNTEAFF,TGTGCCATCGGGACAGGGCGGAACACTGAAGCTTTCTTT
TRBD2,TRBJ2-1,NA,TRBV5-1,CASSKGLASVGEQFF,TGCGCCAGCAGCAAGGGACTAGCGTCGGTCGGGGAGCAGTTCTTC
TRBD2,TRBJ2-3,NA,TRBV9,CASSARRGGLSTDTQYF,TGTGCCAGCAGCGCCAGACGGGGGGGCCTAAGCACAGATACGCAGTATTTT
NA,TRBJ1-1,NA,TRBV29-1,CSTLGGLATEAFF,TGCAGCACCTTGGGAGGGTTGGCCACTGAAGCTTTCTTT
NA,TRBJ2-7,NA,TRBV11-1,CASSLVSTNSYEQYF,TGTGCCAGCAGCTTGGTTTCGACAAACTCCTACGAGCAGTACTTC
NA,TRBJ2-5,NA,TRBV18,CASSRGNQETQYF,TGTGCCAGCTCACGCGGGAACCAAGAGACCCAGTACTTC
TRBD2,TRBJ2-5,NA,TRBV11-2,CASSSFPTSEQETQYF,TGTGCCAGCAGCTCCTTTCCGACTAGCGAACAAGAGACCCAGTACTTC
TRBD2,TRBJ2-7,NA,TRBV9,CASSVEASGPYEQYF,TGTGCCAGCAGCGTAGAGGCTAGCGGACCCTACGAGCAGTACTTC
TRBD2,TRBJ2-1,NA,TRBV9,CASSVGSQRGAYNEQFF,TGTGCCAGCAGCGTCGGCTCACAGCGGGGGGCCTACAATGAGCAGTTCTTC
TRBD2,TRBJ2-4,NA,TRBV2,CASSGPSGGALSIQYF,TGTGCCAGCAGTGGTCCGAGCGGGGGGGCTCTTAGCATTCAGTACTTC